This T cell receptor beta chain was recovered during a study of regulatory T cells in long-lasting Graves disease. Germline loops: CDR1 MDHEN, CDR2 SYDVKM. The CDR3 spans 14 residues. Deletions cut 2 bases from V and 3 bases from J, with 10 bases between. Construction of the TCR beta libraries employed iRepertoire HTBI primers in conjunction with Arm-PCR of CDR3 regions. TCRdb recomputed calls from the multiplex PCR reads with MiXCR, one row per CDR3 protein. Of roughly 610,000 distinct CDR3 sequences detected, around 15% appear once; the ten largest clones hold around 12%. Study-wide results and caveats: There was favoring of TRBV28, TRBJ1-2 and TRBJ2-5 in persistent disease.

Specified time point: newly diagnosed GD, antithyroid drugs for less than 3 months. TCR sequences were obtained from RNA taken from PBMCs. EDTA tubes received roughly 9 milliliters of collected peripheral blood. Turning to this clonotype: Its antigen is unknown.

Separately, the same data were catalogued under a study of T cells in Graves' hyperthyroidism and ophthalmopathy.

This material consisted of peripheral blood mononuclear cells (PBMCs), taken at new diagnosis, from a patient treated with antithyroid drugs. V gene TRBV28 combines with J gene TRBJ1-2; D is unclear. This receptor was taken from a young man with Graves disease. The CDR3 spells CASSLTRLYYGYTF. For the CDR3, the DNA is TGTGCCAGCAGTTTAACGCGCCTCTACTATGGCTACACCTTC.